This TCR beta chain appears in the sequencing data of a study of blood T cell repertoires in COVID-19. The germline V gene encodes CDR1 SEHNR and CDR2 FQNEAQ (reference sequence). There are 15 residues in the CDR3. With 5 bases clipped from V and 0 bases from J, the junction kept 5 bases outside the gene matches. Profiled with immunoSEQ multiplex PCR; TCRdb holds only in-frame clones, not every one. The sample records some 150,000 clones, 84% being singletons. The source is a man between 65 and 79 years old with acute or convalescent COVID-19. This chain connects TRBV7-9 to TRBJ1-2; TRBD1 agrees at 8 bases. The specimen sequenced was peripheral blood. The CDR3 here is CASSTGQGPNYGYTF. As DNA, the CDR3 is TGTGCCAGCAGCACCGGACAGGGACCTAACTATGGCTACACCTTC.